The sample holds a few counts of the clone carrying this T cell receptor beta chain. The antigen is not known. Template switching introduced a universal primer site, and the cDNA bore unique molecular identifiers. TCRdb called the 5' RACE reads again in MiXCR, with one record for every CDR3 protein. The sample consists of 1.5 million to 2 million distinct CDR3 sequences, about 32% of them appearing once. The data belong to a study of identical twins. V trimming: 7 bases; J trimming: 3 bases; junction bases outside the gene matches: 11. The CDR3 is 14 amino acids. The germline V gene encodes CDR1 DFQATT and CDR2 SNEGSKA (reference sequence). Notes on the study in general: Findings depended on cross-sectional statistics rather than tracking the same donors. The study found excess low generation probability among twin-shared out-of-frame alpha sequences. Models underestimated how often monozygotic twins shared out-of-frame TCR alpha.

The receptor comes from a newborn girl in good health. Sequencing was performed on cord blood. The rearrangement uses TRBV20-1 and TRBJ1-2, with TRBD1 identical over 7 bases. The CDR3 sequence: CSGRGVGLDYGYTF. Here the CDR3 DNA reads TGCAGTGGCAGGGGGGTAGGGTTGGACTATGGCTACACCTTC.